These T cell receptor beta chains were read from a single sample in a study of OX40 agonist ivuxolimab in advanced cancers. The table came from immunoSEQ multiplex PCR; TCRdb's copy has only in-frame clones and leaves some out. The sample has about 28,000 clones, about 80% seen once; the top ten hold around 10%. The sample was CD4+ or CD8+ T cells sorted from blood, taken in a trial of the OX40 agonist ivuxolimab. The receptors come from an adult with an advanced solid tumor such as melanoma, head and neck, liver or kidney cancer. The CDR3 runs from the conserved cysteine through the conserved F or W. Each record gives: D gene, clone size, V gene, J gene, CDR3 protein, CDR3 DNA. A D gene is named only where the DNA matches it firmly. Part of the rows lack a size; the others show once, few, many or a class for expanded clones.

>TRBD1|-|TRBV7-6|TRBJ1-6
CASSSDRALSPLHF
TGTGCCAGCAGCTCGGACAGGGCGCTTTCACCCCTCCACTTT
>TRBD2|few|TRBV2|TRBJ2-5
CASSHPDLSGGEETQYF
TGTGCCAGCAGCCACCCTGATCTGAGCGGGGGGGAGGAGACCCAGTACTTC
>-|-|TRBV7-9|TRBJ1-6
CASSWEKATGNSPLHF
TGTGCCAGCAGCTGGGAGAAGGCAACGGGTAATTCACCCCTCCACTTT
>TRBD1|-|TRBV6-7|TRBJ2-5
CASITGGLETQYF
TGTGCCAGCATCACAGGGGGCTTGGAGACCCAGTACTTC
>-|-|TRBV11-2|TRBJ2-5
CASNDPELPRAETQYF
TGTGCCAGCAACGACCCAGAGCTTCCTAGGGCAGAGACCCAGTACTTC
>TRBD1|-|TRBV2|TRBJ1-5
CASSLVSGQVNQPQHF
TGTGCCAGCAGCCTCGTTTCGGGACAGGTCAATCAGCCCCAGCATTTT
>-|-|TRBV5-5|TRBJ2-7
CASSLVEGDYEQYF
TGTGCCAGCAGCTTGGTGGAGGGTGACTACGAGCAGTACTTC
>TRBD1|-|TRBV27|TRBJ1-1
CASYKTGSTEAFF
TGTGCCAGCTATAAGACAGGGTCCACTGAAGCTTTCTTT
>TRBD1|-|TRBV5-4|TRBJ1-1
CASSGRGTGIPEAFF
TGTGCCAGCAGCGGGCGGGGGACAGGGATCCCTGAAGCTTTCTTT
>TRBD1|-|TRBV5-4|TRBJ2-7
CASSSRDRGRLEQYF
TGTGCCAGCAGCTCCCGGGACAGGGGTAGGCTTGAGCAGTACTTT
>-|-|TRBV4-2|TRBJ1-1
CASSLVSDTEAFF
TGTGCCAGCAGCTTGGTTTCCGACACTGAAGCTTTCTTT
>-|-|TRBV6-1|TRBJ2-7
CASSDRGYEQYF
TGTGCCAGCAGTGACAGGGGTTACGAGCAGTACTTC
>-|once|TRBV19|TRBJ1-5
CASSIQTRGPDQPQHF
TGTGCCAGTAGTATTCAAACGCGGGGGCCCGATCAGCCCCAGCATTTT
>-|-|TRBV6-6|TRBJ2-7
CASSYAVRGYEQYF
TGTGCCAGCAGTTACGCGGTCAGGGGCTACGAGCAGTACTTC